The present T cell receptor (beta chain) was sequenced within a study of T-cell memory formation after mild COVID-19. Study background: Each donor largely had its own TCR clusters. Study results and caveats: Whereas later expanders leaned CD4+, clones contracting day 15 to 85 showed a balanced CD4/CD8 makeup. Some SARS-CoV-2-responding clones were already detected in memory before infection.

This clonotype was observed a handful of times. Its target is unknown. The CDR3 sequence is 15 residues long. Trimming took 1 base from V and 4 from J; bases not matched to a gene: 6. The germline CDR1 and CDR2 sequences are LGHNA and YSLEER. Each CDR3 protein gets one entry after TCRdb re-called the 5' RACE reads with MiXCR. The sample has 300,000 to 350,000 distinct CDR3 sequences, roughly an eighth seen once. Sequencing input: PBMCs or a T cell subset sorted from them (not recorded which). This sequence was found in a man between 18 and 35 years old who had mild COVID-19 (a few samples of this study predate the infection). Cell type and time point are not known. This chain joins TRBV4-3 and TRBJ1-2; TRBD1 aligns across 7 bases. CDR3 in amino acids: CASSQVEGAVYGYTF. The DNA of the CDR3 is TGCGCCAGCAGCCAAGTCGAGGGGGCAGTCTATGGCTACACCTTC.